Listed below are T cell receptor beta chains from one sample, sequenced in a study of OX40 agonist ivuxolimab in advanced cancers. Profiling relied on immunoSEQ multiplex PCR, and the TCRdb table lists in-frame clones only, not all of them. This table holds some 77,000 clones, over 80% found once. Sequenced material: CD4+ or CD8+ T cells sorted from blood, taken in a trial of the OX40 agonist ivuxolimab. These receptors all come from an adult with an advanced solid tumor such as melanoma, head and neck, liver or kidney cancer. Each CDR3 is given with its conserved first and last residue. A D gene is named only where the DNA matches it firmly. Only some rows state a clone size, as once, few, many or a class for expanded clones.

clone_size: NA; d_call: TRBD1; j_call: TRBJ1-2; v_call: TRBV19; cdr3_aa: CASSIMTGTGANYGYTF; cdr3_nt: TGTGCCAGTAGTATTATGACCGGGACAGGGGCGAACTATGGCTACACCTTC
clone_size: once; d_call: TRBD1; j_call: TRBJ1-1; v_call: TRBV11-2; cdr3_aa: CASSLQGENTEAFF; cdr3_nt: TGTGCCAGCAGCTTACAGGGGGAGAACACTGAAGCTTTCTTT
clone_size: NA; d_call: NA; j_call: TRBJ2-3; v_call: TRBV7-2; cdr3_aa: CASSFSTDTQYF; cdr3_nt: TGTGCCAGCAGCTTTTCGACAGATACGCAGTATTTT
clone_size: NA; d_call: TRBD1; j_call: TRBJ2-5; v_call: TRBV7-9; cdr3_aa: CASSLTGGETQYF; cdr3_nt: TGTGCCAGCAGCTTGACAGGGGGGGAGACCCAGTACTTC
clone_size: NA; d_call: TRBD1; j_call: TRBJ2-5; v_call: TRBV19; cdr3_aa: CASSIGGTGSQETQYF; cdr3_nt: TGTGCCAGTAGTATAGGGGGGACAGGTTCTCAAGAGACCCAGTACTTC
clone_size: NA; d_call: TRBD2; j_call: TRBJ2-2; v_call: TRBV10-3; cdr3_aa: CAISGLGLAGANTGELFF; cdr3_nt: TGTGCCATCAGTGGTTTGGGACTAGCGGGGGCGAACACCGGGGAGCTGTTTTTT
clone_size: once; d_call: TRBD2; j_call: TRBJ2-1; v_call: TRBV9; cdr3_aa: CASSVGAGGPYNEQFF; cdr3_nt: TGTGCCAGCAGCGTAGGAGCGGGAGGGCCTTACAATGAGCAGTTCTTC
clone_size: NA; d_call: NA; j_call: TRBJ1-2; v_call: TRBV28; cdr3_aa: CASGPGTPGGYTF; cdr3_nt: TGTGCCAGCGGACCCGGGACCCCCGGGGGCTACACCTTC
clone_size: NA; d_call: NA; j_call: TRBJ2-1; v_call: TRBV4-3; cdr3_aa: CASSLQGREPYNEQFF; cdr3_nt: TGCGCCAGCAGTTTACAGGGGAGGGAACCCTACAATGAGCAGTTCTTC
clone_size: NA; d_call: TRBD1; j_call: TRBJ2-1; v_call: TRBV5-4; cdr3_aa: CASSTTGASYNEQFF; cdr3_nt: TGTGCCAGCAGCACGACAGGGGCCTCCTACAATGAGCAGTTCTTC
clone_size: NA; d_call: NA; j_call: TRBJ1-1; v_call: TRBV5-6; cdr3_aa: CASSLPFDTEAFF; cdr3_nt: TGTGCCAGCAGCCTACCTTTTGACACTGAAGCTTTCTTT
clone_size: NA; d_call: NA; j_call: TRBJ2-2; v_call: TRBV7-3; cdr3_aa: CASSPSQVGELFF; cdr3_nt: TGTGCCAGCAGCCCCTCGCAAGTCGGGGAGCTGTTTTTT
clone_size: NA; d_call: NA; j_call: TRBJ2-2; v_call: TRBV5-1; cdr3_aa: CASSPRQSNTGELFF; cdr3_nt: TGCGCCAGCAGCCCCCGGCAGTCGAACACCGGGGAGCTGTTTTTT
clone_size: NA; d_call: NA; j_call: TRBJ1-1; v_call: TRBV29-1; cdr3_aa: CSVHGGPGGNTEAFF; cdr3_nt: TGCAGCGTTCACGGGGGGCCGGGGGGGAACACTGAAGCTTTCTTT
clone_size: NA; d_call: TRBD2; j_call: TRBJ2-5; v_call: TRBV10-1; cdr3_aa: CASSGTSGSQETQYF; cdr3_nt: TGCGCCAGCAGTGGGACTAGCGGGAGCCAAGAGACCCAGTACTTC
clone_size: NA; d_call: TRBD1; j_call: TRBJ2-2; v_call: TRBV25-1; cdr3_aa: CASSETWTGESGELFF; cdr3_nt: TGTGCCAGCAGTGAAACGTGGACAGGGGAGTCCGGGGAGCTGTTTTTT
clone_size: NA; d_call: TRBD2; j_call: TRBJ2-7; v_call: TRBV7-2; cdr3_aa: CASTQGEASGYYEQYF; cdr3_nt: TGTGCCAGCACCCAAGGGGAGGCTAGCGGATATTACGAGCAGTACTTC
clone_size: NA; d_call: TRBD1; j_call: TRBJ2-7; v_call: TRBV11-2; cdr3_aa: CASSYTGTELYEQYF; cdr3_nt: TGTGCCAGCAGCTATACCGGGACAGAGCTCTACGAGCAGTACTTC
clone_size: once; d_call: TRBD1; j_call: TRBJ2-7; v_call: TRBV30; cdr3_aa: CAWNPGTVTYEQYF; cdr3_nt: TGTGCCTGGAATCCCGGGACAGTAACCTACGAGCAGTACTTC
clone_size: NA; d_call: TRBD2; j_call: TRBJ2-5; v_call: TRBV5-8; cdr3_aa: CASSEGSGDQETQYF; cdr3_nt: TGTGCCAGCAGCGAGGGTAGCGGGGACCAAGAGACCCAGTACTTC
clone_size: NA; d_call: TRBD2; j_call: TRBJ2-3; v_call: TRBV29-1; cdr3_aa: CSVDLTGTRDTQYF; cdr3_nt: TGCAGCGTTGATTTAACCGGGACTAGAGATACGCAGTATTTT
clone_size: once; d_call: TRBD1; j_call: TRBJ1-1; v_call: TRBV15; cdr3_aa: CATSRETGEAFF; cdr3_nt: TGTGCCACCAGCAGAGAGACAGGGGAAGCTTTCTTT
clone_size: once; d_call: NA; j_call: TRBJ2-1; v_call: TRBV7-9; cdr3_aa: CASSAAAGAYNEQFF; cdr3_nt: TGTGCCAGCAGCGCGGCGGCCGGAGCCTACAATGAGCAGTTCTTC
clone_size: NA; d_call: TRBD1; j_call: TRBJ2-1; v_call: TRBV19; cdr3_aa: CASSTTQGAGYNEQFF; cdr3_nt: TGTGCCAGTAGTACAACACAGGGGGCCGGGTACAATGAGCAGTTCTTC
clone_size: NA; d_call: NA; j_call: TRBJ1-6; v_call: TRBV6-5; cdr3_aa: CASSLPLSPLHF; cdr3_nt: TGTGCCAGCAGCCTACCACTCTCACCCCTCCACTTT
clone_size: NA; d_call: NA; j_call: TRBJ2-2; v_call: TRBV30; cdr3_aa: CAWSPGYPGELFF; cdr3_nt: TGTGCCTGGAGTCCAGGGTATCCCGGGGAGCTGTTTTTT
clone_size: NA; d_call: NA; j_call: TRBJ2-3; v_call: TRBV30; cdr3_aa: CAFLFPGSTDTQYF; cdr3_nt: TGTGCCTTCCTCTTCCCGGGGAGCACAGATACGCAGTATTTT
clone_size: NA; d_call: TRBD1; j_call: TRBJ2-1; v_call: TRBV28; cdr3_aa: CASTGTVTYNEQFF; cdr3_nt: TGTGCCAGCACAGGGACAGTGACCTACAATGAGCAGTTCTTC
clone_size: NA; d_call: NA; j_call: TRBJ2-5; v_call: TRBV5-1; cdr3_aa: CASSLGAGQETQYF; cdr3_nt: TGCGCCAGCAGCCTGGGGGCGGGTCAAGAGACCCAGTACTTC
clone_size: NA; d_call: TRBD1; j_call: TRBJ1-1; v_call: TRBV7-9; cdr3_aa: CASSLQGQGAFF; cdr3_nt: TGTGCCAGCAGCTTACAGGGACAGGGGGCTTTCTTT
clone_size: few; d_call: TRBD2; j_call: TRBJ2-1; v_call: TRBV30; cdr3_aa: CAWSVELAGNNEQFF; cdr3_nt: TGTGCCTGGAGTGTTGAACTAGCGGGCAACAATGAGCAGTTCTTC
clone_size: NA; d_call: NA; j_call: TRBJ2-1; v_call: TRBV7-2; cdr3_aa: CASSLGRRDAYNEQFF; cdr3_nt: TGTGCCAGCAGCTTAGGGAGGAGGGATGCTTACAATGAGCAGTTCTTC
clone_size: once; d_call: TRBD2; j_call: TRBJ2-7; v_call: TRBV25-1; cdr3_aa: CASSEREGPYEQYF; cdr3_nt: TGTGCCAGCAGTGAAAGGGAGGGACCCTACGAGCAGTACTTC
clone_size: NA; d_call: TRBD1; j_call: TRBJ1-5; v_call: TRBV5-5; cdr3_aa: CASSRPGQGPQPQHF; cdr3_nt: TGTGCCAGCAGCCGGCCGGGACAGGGCCCTCAGCCCCAGCATTTT
clone_size: NA; d_call: NA; j_call: TRBJ2-5; v_call: TRBV5-4; cdr3_aa: CASSGQGRETQYF; cdr3_nt: TGTGCCAGCAGCGGCCAGGGGCGGGAGACCCAGTACTTC
clone_size: NA; d_call: TRBD2; j_call: TRBJ2-1; v_call: TRBV19; cdr3_aa: CASTPGLAGQSGSYNEQFF; cdr3_nt: TGTGCCAGTACCCCGGGACTAGCGGGCCAATCCGGCTCCTACAATGAGCAGTTCTTC